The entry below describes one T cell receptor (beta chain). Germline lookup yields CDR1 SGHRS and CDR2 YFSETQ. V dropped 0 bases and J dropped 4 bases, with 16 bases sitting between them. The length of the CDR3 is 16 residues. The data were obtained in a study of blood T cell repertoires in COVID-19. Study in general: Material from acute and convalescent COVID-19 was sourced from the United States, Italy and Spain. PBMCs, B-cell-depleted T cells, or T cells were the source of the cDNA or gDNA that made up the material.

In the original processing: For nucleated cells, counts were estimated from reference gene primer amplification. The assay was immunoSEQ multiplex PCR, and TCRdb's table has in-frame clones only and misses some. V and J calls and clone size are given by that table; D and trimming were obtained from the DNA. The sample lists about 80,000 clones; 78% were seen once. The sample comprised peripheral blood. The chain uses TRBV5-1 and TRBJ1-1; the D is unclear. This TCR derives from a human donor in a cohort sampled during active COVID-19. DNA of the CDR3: TGCGCCAGCAGCTTGGGTGGATCCCAGAGAGGCACTGAAGCTTTCTTT. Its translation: CASSLGGSQRGTEAFF.